This T cell receptor beta chain was observed in a study of T cell responses to AZD1222 COVID-19 vaccine (dated by TCRdb to about 2021). Looking at the study overall: AZD1222 recipients given second doses at about 4 weeks or at about 12 weeks were pooled, since spike-specific TCR depth and breadth were not found to differ between the two schedules. Trial participants were enrolled by age into 18-55, 56-69 and 70-plus year subgroups, with roughly 160, 29 and 62 TCR-sequenced participants respectively. A total of approximately 230 trial participants underwent TCR sequencing, of whom about 200 received two doses of AZD1222 and some 25 received two doses of the MenACWY control vaccine.

On the study overall, not on this receptor specifically: After two AZD1222 doses, both the breadth and the depth of spike-specific TCRs were significantly higher than at day 0 and than in MenACWY recipients. Conclusions about previously exposed vaccinees were limited because only a handful of AZD1222 recipients were SARS-CoV-2 seropositive at baseline. Reportedly, close to half of the unique spike-specific TCRs recognized epitopes lying outside the regions that are mutated in the B.1.351 and B.1.1.7 variants. Because no day 14 peak-response samples were available, repertoires were characterized only after the peak T cell response. CD4 TCRs associated with the vaccine covered the entire spike protein, and the dominant responses were in regions 160-218 and 743-854. The 56-69-year group was small, and its depth increase did not reach significance, likely because of low power. Participants were mostly white British, with more females than males. The authors suggested clonal diversity may have been underestimated.

About this clone itself: The antigen it recognizes is unknown. Base qualities are not provided; no much larger clone lies one nucleotide away.

Reading the label with the study, this specimen's time point is: baseline before first vaccination. Vaccinee samples came from UK trials COV001 and COV002, including a single-blind randomized controlled phase 2/3 trial of AZD1222 (ChAdOx1 nCoV-19) in healthy adults. For TCRbeta chain sequencing, PBMC samples were collected from trial participants at day 0 and at day 28 after the second dose. The CDR3 regions of human TCRbeta chains were analyzed by immunosequencing. From the authors' description of their analysis: TCRs in the repertoires were matched against a reference library of SARS-CoV-2-specific TCRs that had been generated with the MIRA antigen-specificity platform. Breadth was defined as the fraction of unique TCRs that were SARS-CoV-2-associated. Depth was defined as the fraction of total T cells that were SARS-CoV-2-associated. Each spike-specific TCR was assigned to its reactive spike region and to a CD4 or CD8 class using the MIRA data. Log10-transformed breadth and depth values were compared by one-way ANOVA with Sidak's multiple comparisons tests. TCRdb stores this immuneACCESS table with in-frame sequences only. Part of the clones is absent; in the studies checked, under half of the shortfall reflects unresolved V genes, and no reason is known for the rest. From that table come the V and J calls and clone size; the DNA was used to work out D and trimming. The sample table holds approximately 130,000 clones, of which nearly 95% were seen once. The ten largest make up 0.85% to 0.95% of the sample.

Relative to germline, V is 4 bases shorter and J is 0 bases shorter, with 9 bases between their ends. From the cysteine up to the phenylalanine, the CDR3 has a length of 14 residues. Only the CDR3 portion is preserved as DNA: 42 bases, with reading frame beginning at the first base. As encoded in the germline V gene (reference sequence), CDR1 is LNHDA while CDR2 is SQIVND. Sequencing was performed on peripheral blood, taken on day 0 of AZD1222 vaccination. The origin of this receptor is an adult in good health. The chain links TRBV19 with TRBJ1-1, with a weak D call of TRBD1 (5 bases match). The CDR3 amino acid sequence is: CASSKGLLNTEAFF. DNA sequence: TGTGCCAGTAGTAAGGGACTCCTGAACACTGAAGCTTTCTTT.